This T cell receptor (beta chain) was captured in a study of blood T cell repertoires in COVID-19. Across the whole study: PBMCs, B-cell-depleted T cells, or T cells provided the cDNA or gDNA that made up the material.

V lost 3 bases, J lost 6 bases, and 4 bases stayed unmatched. Germline V gene lookup returns CDR1 MNHNY and CDR2 SVGAGI (reference sequence). This CDR3 region has 15 residues. There are a few counts of this clone. Original processing methods: Cell counts per sample came from amplifying reference gene primers. Some clones are missing from TCRdb's copy, which holds only in-frame ones; the method was immunoSEQ multiplex PCR. The V and J calls and the clone size are those of that table, but D and trimming were determined from the DNA. The table includes around 150,000 clones, more than 80% detected once. The specimen was peripheral blood. The J gene is TRBJ2-1, the V gene TRBV6-6, with 11 bases matching TRBD2. The sequence was collected from a man in his 70s with acute or convalescent COVID-19. For the CDR3, the DNA is TGTGCCAGCAGTTATAGCGGGGGGGCAGCCAATGAGCAGTTCTTC. Amino acids: CASSYSGGAANEQFF.